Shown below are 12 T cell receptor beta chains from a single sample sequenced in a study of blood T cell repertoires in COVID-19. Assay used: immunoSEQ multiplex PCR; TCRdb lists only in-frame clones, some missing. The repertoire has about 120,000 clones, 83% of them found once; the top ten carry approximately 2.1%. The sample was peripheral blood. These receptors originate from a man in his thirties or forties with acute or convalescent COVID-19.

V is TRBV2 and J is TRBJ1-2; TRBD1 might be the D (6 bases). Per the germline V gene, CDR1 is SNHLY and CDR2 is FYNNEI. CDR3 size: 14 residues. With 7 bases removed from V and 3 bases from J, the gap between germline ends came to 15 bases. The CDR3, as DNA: TGTGCCAGCACGAACAGGGCTTGGGACTATGGCTACACCTTC. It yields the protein CASTNRAWDYGYTF.

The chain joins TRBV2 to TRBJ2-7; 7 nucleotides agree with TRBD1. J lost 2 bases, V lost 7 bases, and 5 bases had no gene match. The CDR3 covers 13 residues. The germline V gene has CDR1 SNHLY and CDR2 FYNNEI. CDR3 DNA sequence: TGTGCCAGCACTGCAGGGGGTCCCTACGAGCAGTACTTC. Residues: CASTAGGPYEQYF.

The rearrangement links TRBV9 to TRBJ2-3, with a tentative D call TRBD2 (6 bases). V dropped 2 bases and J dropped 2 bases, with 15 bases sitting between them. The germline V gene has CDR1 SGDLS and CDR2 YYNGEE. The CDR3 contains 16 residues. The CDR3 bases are TGTGCCAGCAGCGTGGGAGGTGGGATTCCCACAGATACGCAGTATTTT. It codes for CASSVGGGIPTDTQYF.

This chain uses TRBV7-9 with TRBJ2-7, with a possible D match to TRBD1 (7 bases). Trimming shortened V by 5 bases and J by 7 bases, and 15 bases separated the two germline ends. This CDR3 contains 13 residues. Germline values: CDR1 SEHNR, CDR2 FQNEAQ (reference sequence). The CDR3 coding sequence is TGTGCCAGCAGCCGCGCCCAGGGGGGAGAGCAGTACGTC. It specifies CASSRAQGGEQYV.

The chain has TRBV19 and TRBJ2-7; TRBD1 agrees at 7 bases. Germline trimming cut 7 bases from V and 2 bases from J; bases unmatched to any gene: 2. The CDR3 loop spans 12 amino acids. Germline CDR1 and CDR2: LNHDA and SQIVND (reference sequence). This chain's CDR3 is CASTDRAYEQYF. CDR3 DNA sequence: TGTGCCAGTACCGACAGGGCCTACGAGCAGTACTTC. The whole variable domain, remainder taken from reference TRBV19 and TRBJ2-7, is DGGITQSPKYLFRKEGQNVTLSCEQNLNHDAMYWYRQDPGQGLRLIYYSQIVNDFQKGDIAEGYSVSREKKESFPLTVTSAQKNPTAFYLCASTDRAYEQYFGPGTRLTVT.

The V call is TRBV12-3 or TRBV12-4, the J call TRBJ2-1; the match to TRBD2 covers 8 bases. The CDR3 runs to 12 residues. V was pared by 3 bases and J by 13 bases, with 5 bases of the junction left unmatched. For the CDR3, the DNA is TGTGCCAGCAGTTTCGAGCGGGGGAATCAGTTCTTC. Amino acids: CASSFERGNQFF.

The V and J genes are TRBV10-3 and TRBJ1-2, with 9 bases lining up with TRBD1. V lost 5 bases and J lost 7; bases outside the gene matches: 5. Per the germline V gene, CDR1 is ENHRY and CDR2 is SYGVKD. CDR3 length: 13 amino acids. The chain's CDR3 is CAISTGGLGGYTF. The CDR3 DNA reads TGTGCCATCAGTACAGGGGGCCTGGGTGGCTACACCTTC.

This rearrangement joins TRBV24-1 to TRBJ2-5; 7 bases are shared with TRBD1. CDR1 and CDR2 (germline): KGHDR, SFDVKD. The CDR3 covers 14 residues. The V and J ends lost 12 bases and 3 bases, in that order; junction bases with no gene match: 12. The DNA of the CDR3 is TGTGCCCCCGACCGACAGGGAGTAAAAGAGACCCAGTACTTC. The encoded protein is CAPDRQGVKETQYF.

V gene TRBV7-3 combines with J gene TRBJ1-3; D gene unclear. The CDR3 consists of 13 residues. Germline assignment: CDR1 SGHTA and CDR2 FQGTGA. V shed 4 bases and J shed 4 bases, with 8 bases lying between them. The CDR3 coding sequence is TGTGCCAGCAGCTCAGAACCAGGAAACACCATATATTTT. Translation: CASSSEPGNTIYF.

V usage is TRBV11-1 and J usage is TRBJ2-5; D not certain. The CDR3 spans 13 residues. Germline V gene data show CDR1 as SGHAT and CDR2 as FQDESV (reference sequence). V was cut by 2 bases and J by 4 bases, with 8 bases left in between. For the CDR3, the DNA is TGTGCCAGCAGCTTATTTTCAGGAGAGACCCAGTACTTC. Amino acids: CASSLFSGETQYF.

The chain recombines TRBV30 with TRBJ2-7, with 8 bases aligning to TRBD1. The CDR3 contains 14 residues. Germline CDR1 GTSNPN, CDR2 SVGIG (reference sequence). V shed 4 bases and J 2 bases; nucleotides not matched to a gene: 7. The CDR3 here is CAWTYGTGAYEQYF. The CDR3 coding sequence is TGTGCCTGGACTTACGGGACAGGAGCCTACGAGCAGTACTTC.

CDR3 sequence reads: CASRRTGGKTEAFF. CDR3 coding DNA: TGTGCCAGTCGGAGGACAGGGGGCAAGACTGAAGCTTTCTTT. The chain has TRBV19 and TRBJ1-1, with 11 bases identical to TRBD1. J lost 5 bases, V lost 8 bases, and 7 bases had no gene match. Germline-derived CDR1 and CDR2 are LNHDA and SQIVND (reference sequence). This CDR3 is built from 14 residues.